Below are 25 T cell receptor beta chains sequenced from a single sample in a study of T-cell memory formation after mild COVID-19. TCRdb fed the 5' RACE reads into MiXCR, producing one record per CDR3 protein. The table shows 400,000 to 500,000 distinct CDR3 sequences, with around 24% occurring only once. The specimen was PBMCs or a T cell subset sorted from them (not recorded which). These receptors came from an adult woman who had mild COVID-19 (a few samples of this study predate the infection). Cell type and time point are not known.

The V call is TRBV29-1, the J call TRBJ2-1; no clear D. The CDR3 is 13 amino acids. Trimming shortened V by 2 bases and J by 6 bases, and 11 bases separated the two germline ends. The germline gives CDR1 SQVTM, CDR2 ANQGSEA. The CDR3 is CSVEISNGNEQFF. The CDR3 DNA reads TGCAGCGTTGAAATCTCAAATGGCAATGAGCAGTTCTTC.

The chain employs TRBV24-1 and TRBJ1-5; D gene uncertain. V dropped 3 bases and J dropped 2 bases, with 16 bases sitting between them. There are 17 residues in the CDR3. Germline V lookup: CDR1 KGHDR, CDR2 SFDVKD. The CDR3 sequence is CATSDPRSFGGNQPQHF. In DNA form, the CDR3 reads TGTGCCACCAGTGATCCGAGGTCTTTTGGGGGCAATCAGCCCCAGCATTTT.

As concerns this clonotype: A read error may be the cause here, since a much bigger clone is one base away. The chain uses TRBV12-3 or TRBV12-4 and TRBJ1-1, with D unresolved. The CDR3 covers 14 residues. Trimming left V 6 bases short and J 0 bases short, with 11 bases between. CDR3 region: CASRPSPMNTEAFF. CDR3 nucleotides: TGTGCCAGCAGGCCCAGCCCCATGAACACTGAAGCTTTCTTT.

V and J are TRBV5-5 and TRBJ1-1; no clear D gene. Between the trimmed V and J ends, which lost 2 bases and 1 base, there was a span of 9 bases. The CDR3 is made up of 14 amino acids. The V gene's germline CDR1 is SGHKS and CDR2 YYEKEE (reference sequence). The CDR3 reads CASSFTGENTEAFF. CDR3 coding DNA: TGTGCCAGCAGCTTCACCGGCGAGAACACTGAAGCTTTCTTT.

This clonotype was seen more than once but under ten times. The chain combines TRBV9 with TRBJ2-2, with D possibly matching TRBD1 (6 bases). The V gene lost 2 bases and the J gene lost 5 bases, with 10 bases spanning the gap. Germline CDR1 reads SGDLS; CDR2 reads YYNGEE. CDR3 length: 14 residues. The CDR3 DNA is TGTGCCAGCAGCGTGAACCAGGGGACCGGGGAGCTGTTTTTT. This gives the protein CASSVNQGTGELFF.

This clonotype was detected only a few times. The V call is TRBV5-5, the J call TRBJ2-3; TRBD2 aligns across 12 bases. The CDR3 contains 17 residues. CDR1 is SGHKS, CDR2 YYEKEE, per germline (reference sequence). The ends lost 1 base at V and 2 bases at J; junction bases unmatched: 5. CDR3 bases: TGTGCCAGCAGCTTGAGGACTAGCGGGACCCTCACAGATACGCAGTATTTT. Protein product: CASSLRTSGTLTDTQYF. Full variable domain (missing parts from reference TRBV5-5 and TRBJ2-3): DAGVTQSPTHLIKTRGQQVTLRCSPISGHKSVSWYQQVLGQGPQFIFQYYEKEERGRGNFPDRFSARQFPNYSSELNVNALLLGDSALYLCASSLRTSGTLTDTQYFGPGTRLTVL.

This rearrangement joins TRBV27 to TRBJ2-1; D perhaps matches TRBD1 (6 bases). Germline assignment: CDR1 MNHEY and CDR2 SMNVEV (reference sequence). This CDR3 contains 15 residues. Trimming pared 5 bases from V and 8 bases from J, leaving 19 bases between. CDR3 bases: TGTGCCAGCAGTCCATGGTTGGGACATTGGGATGAGCAGTTCTTC. Amino acids: CASSPWLGHWDEQFF.

A single count supports this clonotype. In nucleotides, the CDR3 is TGTGCCAGCAGTGCAGTTATTAACACCGGGGAGCTGTTTTTT. This codes for CASSAVINTGELFF. The chain uses TRBV25-1 and TRBJ2-2, with unresolved D. This CDR3 has 14 amino acids. Germline V lookup: CDR1 MGHDK, CDR2 SYGVNS. V lost 4 bases and J 2 bases, leaving 8 bases between the germline ends.

The V and J genes are TRBV15 and TRBJ2-7; possibly TRBD1 for D (5 bases). The CDR3 runs 13 residues. Germline V gene sequence: CDR1 LNHNV, CDR2 YYDKDF (reference sequence). The V and J ends lost 0 bases and 4 bases respectively, with 7 bases between them. In DNA form, the CDR3 reads TGTGCCACCAGCAGAGAAGGGGCGTACGAGCAGTACTTC. Residues: CATSREGAYEQYF.

The table lists this clonotype with a few counts. The chain's CDR3 is CASSLSGSSDNEQFF. In DNA, the CDR3 is TGTGCCAGCTCACTCAGCGGGAGCTCGGACAATGAGCAGTTCTTC. V and J are TRBV18 and TRBJ2-1; 8 nucleotides agree with TRBD2. After removal of 4 bases from V and 5 bases from J, the junction contained 7 bases not matched to a gene. This CDR3 comprises 15 residues. CDR1 KGHSH and CDR2 LQKENI come from the germline V gene.

This clonotype was found a few times. The gene calls are TRBV12-3 or TRBV12-4 and TRBJ1-1, with D unclear. V shed 3 bases and J shed 0 bases, with 8 bases lying between them. The CDR3 extends over 14 amino acids. The CDR3 DNA follows: TGTGCCAGCAGTTTCTACAGCGTGAACACTGAAGCTTTCTTT. It specifies CASSFYSVNTEAFF.

J is TRBJ2-3 and V is TRBV6-2 or TRBV6-3, with 10 bases fitting TRBD2. Per germline, CDR1 MNHEY and CDR2 SVGEGT. V shed 7 bases and J 5 bases; nucleotides not matched to a gene: 6. The CDR3 is 14 residues long. As DNA, the CDR3 is TGTGCCAGCACCACGGGACTAGCGCTAGATACGCAGTATTTT. Its translation: CASTTGLALDTQYF.

This clonotype was counted a few times. This rearrangement joins TRBV20-1 to TRBJ1-2; 11 nucleotides match TRBD1. The V gene end was trimmed by 5 bases and the J gene end by 4 bases; junction bases not matched to a gene: 6. CDR1 and CDR2 (germline): DFQATT, SNEGSKA (reference sequence). CDR3 size: 14 residues. The chain's CDR3 is CSARTGGLFYGYTF. For the CDR3, the DNA is TGCAGTGCTCGGACAGGGGGCCTGTTCTATGGCTACACCTTC.

In its sample, this clonotype was seen many times. The rearrangement uses TRBV27 and TRBJ2-5, with 7 bases that match TRBD1. V was clipped by 6 bases and J by 2 bases; unmatched bases: 9. The germline gives CDR1 MNHEY, CDR2 SMNVEV (reference sequence). The CDR3 covers 15 residues. DNA for the CDR3: TGTGCCAGCAGAAAACACAGGGGCGGGCAAGAGACCCAGTACTTC. Protein: CASRKHRGGQETQYF.

In its sample, this clonotype was seen a few times. V is TRBV7-9 and J is TRBJ2-7; D is unresolved. Trimming shortened V by 1 base and J by 5 bases, and 15 bases separated the two germline ends. The CDR3 has 15 residues. Germline-derived CDR1 and CDR2 are SEHNR and FQNEAQ (reference sequence). For the CDR3, the DNA is TGTGCCAGCAGCTTAGGGGGTCGCCGGCATGACGAGCAGTACTTC. Residues: CASSLGGRRHDEQYF.

V gene TRBV5-8 combines with J gene TRBJ1-5; 10 positions match TRBD1. Germline CDR1 is SGHTS and CDR2 is YDEGEE. This CDR3 contains 16 residues. Unmatched junction bases numbered 10, after V lost 3 bases and J lost 7 bases. CDR3: CASSSSGTGEWQPQHF. For the CDR3, the DNA is TGTGCCAGCAGCTCCTCCGGGACAGGGGAATGGCAGCCCCAGCATTTT.

The chain uses TRBV11-2 and TRBJ2-3; perhaps TRBD2 as D (5 bases). The germline gives CDR1 SGHAT, CDR2 FQNNGV. Trimming removed 5 bases at V and 4 bases at J, with 19 bases between. CDR3 length equals 16 residues. For the CDR3, the DNA is TGTGCCAGCAGCCCGAACGGTATTGGAGGCCCAGATACGCAGTATTTT. Protein sequence: CASSPNGIGGPDTQYF.

This chain joins TRBV7-2 and TRBJ2-5; D is uncertain. The CDR3 totals 17 residues. The germline V gene encodes CDR1 SGHTA and CDR2 FQGNSA. V lost 1 base, J lost 6 bases, and 21 bases lay in between. Written as DNA, the CDR3 is TGTGCCAGCAGCTTAGTTGGCATGATGGCGATCCGGCAGACCCAGTACTTC. It translates to CASSLVGMMAIRQTQYF.

This clonotype was picked up a small number of times. J is TRBJ2-2 and V is TRBV7-6; D unclear. The V gene lost 10 bases and the J gene lost 5 bases, with 14 bases spanning the gap. The CDR3 has 13 residues. CDR1 is SGHVS and CDR2 is FNYEAQ in the germline V gene. The CDR3 DNA is TGTGCCATCGTCCGCGGTGAGACCGGGGAGCTGTTTTTT. Residues: CAIVRGETGELFF.

J is TRBJ2-1 and V is TRBV6-2 or TRBV6-3; 10 positions match TRBD2. The length of the CDR3 is 16 residues. Unmatched junction bases numbered 8, after V lost 5 bases and J lost 4 bases. Germline V gene data show CDR1 as MNHEY and CDR2 as SVGEGT. The CDR3 DNA sequence: TGTGCCAGCAGTCCCCTGATAGCGGGGGGTTACAATGAGCAGTTCTTC. Translating it yields CASSPLIAGGYNEQFF.

The chain recombines TRBV6-5 with TRBJ2-5, with 8 bases that match TRBD2. The CDR3 totals 13 residues. The V and J ends lost 7 bases and 8 bases, in that order; junction bases with no gene match: 9. Germline lookup yields CDR1 MNHEY and CDR2 SVGAGI. CDR3 amino acids: CASTETGGLTQYF. The CDR3 coding sequence is TGTGCCAGCACCGAAACGGGGGGGCTCACCCAGTACTTC.

The V gene is TRBV6-6, the J gene TRBJ2-7; D possibly corresponds to TRBD1 (6 bases). This CDR3 is built from 15 residues. Germline V lookup: CDR1 MNHNY, CDR2 SVGAGI (reference sequence). Trimming removed 2 bases from V and 0 bases from J, with 11 bases in between. The CDR3 region is CASSYRTVSSYEQYF. In DNA, the CDR3 is TGTGCCAGCAGTTACCGGACAGTTTCCTCCTACGAGCAGTACTTC.

The chain links TRBV4-1 to TRBJ1-1; no clear D. Germline loops: CDR1 MGHRA, CDR2 YSYEKL. This CDR3 is built from 15 residues. Trimming removed 8 bases from V and 0 bases from J, with 16 bases in between. The chain's CDR3 is CASRVGLVMNTEAFF. The CDR3 DNA sequence: TGCGCCAGCCGCGTGGGGTTAGTGATGAACACTGAAGCTTTCTTT.

J is TRBJ1-5 and V is TRBV12-3 or TRBV12-4; D gene uncertain. The CDR3 spans 14 residues. Trimming took 4 bases from V and 0 from J, leaving 7 bases between them. The CDR3 DNA reads as TGTGCCAGCAGTTACGGAAATAGCAATCAGCCCCAGCATTTT. This sequence encodes CASSYGNSNQPQHF.

A few counts support this clonotype. The rearrangement links TRBV14 to TRBJ2-7, with D tentatively TRBD2 (5 bases). Germline V lookup: CDR1 SGHDN, CDR2 FVKESK. CDR3 length: 16 amino acids. The germline V and J ends were trimmed by 3 bases and 2 bases, with 17 bases remaining between them. CDR3 bases: TGTGCCAGCAGCCAGGCACTTCCGGGAAAGACCTACGAGCAGTACTTC. As protein: CASSQALPGKTYEQYF.